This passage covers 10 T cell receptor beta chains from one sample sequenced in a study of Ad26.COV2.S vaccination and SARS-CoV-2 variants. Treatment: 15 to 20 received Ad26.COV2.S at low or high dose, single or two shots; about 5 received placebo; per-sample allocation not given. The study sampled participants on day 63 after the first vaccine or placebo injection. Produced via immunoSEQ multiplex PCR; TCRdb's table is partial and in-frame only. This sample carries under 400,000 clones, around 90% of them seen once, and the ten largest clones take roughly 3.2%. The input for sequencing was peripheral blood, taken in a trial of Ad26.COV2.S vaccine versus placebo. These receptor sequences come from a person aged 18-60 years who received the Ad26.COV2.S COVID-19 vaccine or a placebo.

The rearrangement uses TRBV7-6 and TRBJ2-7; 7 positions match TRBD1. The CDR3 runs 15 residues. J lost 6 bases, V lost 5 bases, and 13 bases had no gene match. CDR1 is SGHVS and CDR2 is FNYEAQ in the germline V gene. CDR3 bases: TGTGCCAGCAGCCCATTCGAGGGGGCGTGGGGCGAGCAGTACTTC. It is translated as CASSPFEGAWGEQYF.

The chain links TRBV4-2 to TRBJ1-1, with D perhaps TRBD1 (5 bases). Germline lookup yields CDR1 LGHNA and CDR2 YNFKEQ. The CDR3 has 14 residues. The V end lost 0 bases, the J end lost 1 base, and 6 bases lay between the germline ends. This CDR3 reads CASSQETGNTEAFF. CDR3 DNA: TGTGCCAGCAGCCAAGAAACAGGGAACACTGAAGCTTTCTTT.

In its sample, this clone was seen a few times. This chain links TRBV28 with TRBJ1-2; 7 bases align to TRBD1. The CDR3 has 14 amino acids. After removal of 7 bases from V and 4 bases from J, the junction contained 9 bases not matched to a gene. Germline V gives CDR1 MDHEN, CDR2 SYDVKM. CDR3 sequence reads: CASTRTGEPYGYTF. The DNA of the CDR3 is TGTGCCAGCACCCGTACAGGGGAACCCTATGGCTACACCTTC.

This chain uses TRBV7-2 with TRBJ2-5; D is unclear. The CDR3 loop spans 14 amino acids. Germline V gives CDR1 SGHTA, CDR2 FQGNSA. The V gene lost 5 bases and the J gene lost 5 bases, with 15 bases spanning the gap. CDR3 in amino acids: CASSRTIKQETQYF. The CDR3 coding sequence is TGTGCCAGCAGCCGGACCATAAAACAGGAGACCCAGTACTTC.

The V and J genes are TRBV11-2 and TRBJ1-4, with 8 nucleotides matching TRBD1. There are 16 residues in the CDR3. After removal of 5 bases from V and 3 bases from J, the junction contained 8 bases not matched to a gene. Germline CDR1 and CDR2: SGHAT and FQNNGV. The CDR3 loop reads CASSRTGIDPNEKLFF. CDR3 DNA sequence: TGTGCCAGCAGCAGGACAGGGATAGATCCTAATGAAAAACTGTTTTTT.

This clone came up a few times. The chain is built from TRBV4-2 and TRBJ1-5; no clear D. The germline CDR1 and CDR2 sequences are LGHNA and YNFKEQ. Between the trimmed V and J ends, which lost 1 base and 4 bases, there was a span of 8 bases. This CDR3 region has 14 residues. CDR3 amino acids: CASSQAAGNQPQHF. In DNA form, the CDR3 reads TGTGCCAGCAGCCAAGCGGCGGGAAATCAGCCCCAGCATTTT.

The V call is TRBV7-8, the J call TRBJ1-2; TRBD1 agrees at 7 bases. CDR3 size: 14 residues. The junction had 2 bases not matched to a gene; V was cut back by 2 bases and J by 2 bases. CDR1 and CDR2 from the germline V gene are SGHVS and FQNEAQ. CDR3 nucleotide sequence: TGTGCCAGCAGCTTAATGGGACAGAACTATGGCTACACCTTC. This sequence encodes CASSLMGQNYGYTF.

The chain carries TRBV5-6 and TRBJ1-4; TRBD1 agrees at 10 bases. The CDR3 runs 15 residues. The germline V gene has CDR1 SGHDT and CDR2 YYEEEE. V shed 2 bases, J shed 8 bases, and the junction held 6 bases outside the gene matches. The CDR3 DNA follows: TGTGCCAGCAGCTTCCCCGGGACAGGGGTGGAAAAACTGTTTTTT. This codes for CASSFPGTGVEKLFF.

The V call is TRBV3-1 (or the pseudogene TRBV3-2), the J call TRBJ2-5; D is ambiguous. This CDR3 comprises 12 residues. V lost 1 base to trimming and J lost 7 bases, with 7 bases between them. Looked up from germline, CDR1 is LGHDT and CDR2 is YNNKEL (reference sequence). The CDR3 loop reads CASSQVLGTQYF. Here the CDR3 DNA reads TGTGCCAGCAGCCAAGTTTTAGGGACCCAGTACTTC.

CDR3 in DNA: TGTGCCAGCAGCTTAGGGGCCAGGGAGGGAGGCTACACCTTC. Protein: CASSLGAREGGYTF. The chain couples TRBV7-2 to TRBJ1-2; D is possibly TRBD1 (5 bases). The CDR3 extends over 14 amino acids. V lost 1 base and J lost 8, with 14 bases in between. From germline, CDR1 is SGHTA and CDR2 FQGNSA. Variable domain in full (rest from reference TRBV7-2 and TRBJ1-2): GAGVSQSPSNKVTEKGKDVELRCDPISGHTALYWYRQSLGQGLEFLIYFQGNSAPDKSGLPSDRFSAERTGGSVSTLTIQRTQQEDSAVYLCASSLGAREGGYTFGSGTRLTVV.